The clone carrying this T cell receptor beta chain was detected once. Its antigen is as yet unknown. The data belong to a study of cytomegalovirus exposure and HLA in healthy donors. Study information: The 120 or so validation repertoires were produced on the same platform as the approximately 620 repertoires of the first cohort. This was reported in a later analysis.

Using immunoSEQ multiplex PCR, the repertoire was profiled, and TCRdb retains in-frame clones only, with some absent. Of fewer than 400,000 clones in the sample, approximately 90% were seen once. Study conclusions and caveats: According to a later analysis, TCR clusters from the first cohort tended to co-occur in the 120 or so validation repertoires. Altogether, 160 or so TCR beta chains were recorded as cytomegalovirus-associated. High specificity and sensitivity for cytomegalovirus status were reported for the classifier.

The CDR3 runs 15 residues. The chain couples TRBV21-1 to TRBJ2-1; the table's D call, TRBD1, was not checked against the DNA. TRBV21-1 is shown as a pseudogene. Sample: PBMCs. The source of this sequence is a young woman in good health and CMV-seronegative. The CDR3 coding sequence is TGTGCCAGCAGGCGTGTCCAGGGTTGGGACAATGAGCAGTTCTTC. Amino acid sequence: CASRRVQGWDNEQFF.